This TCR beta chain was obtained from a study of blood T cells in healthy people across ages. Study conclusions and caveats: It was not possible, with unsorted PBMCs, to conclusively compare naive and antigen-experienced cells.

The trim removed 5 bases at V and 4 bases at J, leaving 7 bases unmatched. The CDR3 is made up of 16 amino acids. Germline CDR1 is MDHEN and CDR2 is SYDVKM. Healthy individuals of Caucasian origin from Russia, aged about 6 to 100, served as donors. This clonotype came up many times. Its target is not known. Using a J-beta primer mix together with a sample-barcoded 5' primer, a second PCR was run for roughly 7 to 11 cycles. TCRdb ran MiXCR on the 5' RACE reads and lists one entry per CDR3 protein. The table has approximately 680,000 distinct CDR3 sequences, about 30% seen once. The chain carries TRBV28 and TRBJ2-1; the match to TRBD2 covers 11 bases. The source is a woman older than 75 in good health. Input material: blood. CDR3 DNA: TGTGCCAGCAGTCCCCCCGGGACTAGCGGATACAATGAGCAGTTCTTC. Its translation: CASSPPGTSGYNEQFF.